This TCR beta chain was captured in a study of cytomegalovirus exposure and HLA in healthy donors. With 5 bases clipped from V and 7 bases from J, the junction kept 8 bases outside the gene matches. This CDR3 region has 15 residues. Germline V CDR1 and CDR2: SGHAT, FQDESV (reference sequence). In the PCR, 60 Vbeta and 13 Jbeta primers were used. The protocol was immunoSEQ multiplex PCR, while the TCRdb copy is restricted to in-frame clones and leaves out a portion. The sample contains about 36,000 clones, approximately 74% of which appear only once. Whole-study results and caveats: In a later analysis, the majority of CMV-associated beta chains seemingly showed HLA restriction. Both high specificity and high sensitivity reportedly marked the classifier's diagnosis of cytomegalovirus status. Rarity characterized most TCR sequences, yet some public TCRs appeared in many donors. Roughly even sequencing depth across donors was the assumption behind the presence/absence analyses.

Details on this clone: Its antigen is as yet unknown.

V and J are TRBV11-1 and TRBJ2-1, with 10 bases aligning to TRBD1. The material sequenced was PBMCs. The source is a man aged 25-45 years in good health and CMV-seronegative. The CDR3 loop is CASSAGTGDTNEQFF. As DNA, the CDR3 is TGTGCCAGCAGCGCCGGGACAGGGGATACGAATGAGCAGTTCTTC.